This paragraph reports one T cell receptor (beta chain). The authors' processing: Amplified reference gene primers provided the basis for estimating nucleated cell counts. Clones were read by immunoSEQ multiplex PCR, and TCRdb kept only the in-frame ones, dropping some. Clonal size and the V and J genes are those of that table, whereas D and trimming came from the DNA. The sample holds 200,000 to 250,000 clones, around 89% seen once. This entry is derived from a study of blood T cell repertoires in COVID-19. Across the whole study: Acute and convalescent COVID-19 specimens originated in the United States, Italy and Spain. T cells, B-cell-depleted T cells, or PBMCs supplied cDNA or gDNA.

Germline CDR1 is MNHNS and CDR2 is SASEGT. The CDR3 has 17 amino acids. After removal of 4 bases from V and 1 base from J, the junction contained 7 bases not matched to a gene. The chain carries TRBV6-1 and TRBJ2-5, with 12 bases identical to TRBD2. This TCR came from a middle-aged woman with acute or convalescent COVID-19. The material sequenced was peripheral blood. CDR3 sequence: CASSGLAGGLGQETQYF. The DNA for the CDR3 is TGTGCCAGCAGTGGGCTAGCGGGGGGGCTGGGCCAAGAGACCCAGTACTTC.